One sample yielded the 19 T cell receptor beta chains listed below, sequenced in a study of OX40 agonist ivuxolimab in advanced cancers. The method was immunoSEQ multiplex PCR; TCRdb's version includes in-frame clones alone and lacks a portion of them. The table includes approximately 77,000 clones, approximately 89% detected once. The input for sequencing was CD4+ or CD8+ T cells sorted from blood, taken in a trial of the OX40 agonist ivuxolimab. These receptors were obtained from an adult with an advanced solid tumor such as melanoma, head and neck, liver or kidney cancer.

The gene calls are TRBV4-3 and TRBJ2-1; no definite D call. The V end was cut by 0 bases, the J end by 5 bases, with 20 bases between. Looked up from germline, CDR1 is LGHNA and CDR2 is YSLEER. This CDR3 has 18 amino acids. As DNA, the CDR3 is TGCGCCAGCAGCCAAGATTCCCCTTCCAGATCGGCTAACAATGAGCAGTTCTTC. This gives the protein CASSQDSPSRSANNEQFF.

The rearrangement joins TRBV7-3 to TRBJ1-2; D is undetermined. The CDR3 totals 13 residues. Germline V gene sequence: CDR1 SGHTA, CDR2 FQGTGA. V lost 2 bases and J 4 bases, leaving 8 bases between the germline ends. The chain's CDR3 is CASSLATLYGYTF. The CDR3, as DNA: TGTGCCAGCAGCTTAGCCACCCTCTATGGCTACACCTTC.

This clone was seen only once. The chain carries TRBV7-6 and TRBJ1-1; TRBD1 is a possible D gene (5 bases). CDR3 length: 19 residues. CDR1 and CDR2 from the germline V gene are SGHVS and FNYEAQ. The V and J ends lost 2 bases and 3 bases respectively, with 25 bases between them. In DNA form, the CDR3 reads TGTGCCAGCAGCTTAAGGGCGACCGAGGGACGTTTTCAGGACACTGAAGCTTTCTTT. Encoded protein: CASSLRATEGRFQDTEAFF.

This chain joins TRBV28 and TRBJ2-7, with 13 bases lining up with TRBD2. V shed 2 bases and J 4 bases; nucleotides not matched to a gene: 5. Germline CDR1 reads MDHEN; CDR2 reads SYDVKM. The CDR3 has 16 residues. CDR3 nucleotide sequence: TGTGCCAGCAGTTTAAGACTAGCGGGAGGAGTTTACGAGCAGTACTTC. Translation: CASSLRLAGGVYEQYF.

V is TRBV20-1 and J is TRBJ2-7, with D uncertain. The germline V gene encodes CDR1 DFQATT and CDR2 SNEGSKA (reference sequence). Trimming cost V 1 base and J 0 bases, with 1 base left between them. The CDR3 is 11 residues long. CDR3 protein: CSARVSYEQYF. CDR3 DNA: TGCAGTGCTAGAGTCTCCTACGAGCAGTACTTC.

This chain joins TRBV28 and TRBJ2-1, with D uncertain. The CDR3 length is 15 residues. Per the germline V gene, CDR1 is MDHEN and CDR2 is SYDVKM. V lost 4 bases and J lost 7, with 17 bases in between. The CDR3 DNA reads TGTGCCAGCAGTTCTCCGGGTCAGCCGAGGAATGAGCAGTTCTTC. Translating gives CASSSPGQPRNEQFF.

The CDR3 loop is CASSLAPGQGVFYNSPLHF. In DNA, the CDR3 is TGTGCCAGCAGCCTGGCCCCGGGACAGGGCGTTTTCTATAATTCACCCCTCCACTTT. This chain connects TRBV27 to TRBJ1-6; TRBD1 aligns across 9 bases. CDR3 length: 19 amino acids. Germline CDR1 MNHEY, CDR2 SMNVEV (reference sequence). V trimming: 6 bases; J trimming: 3 bases; junction bases outside the gene matches: 15.

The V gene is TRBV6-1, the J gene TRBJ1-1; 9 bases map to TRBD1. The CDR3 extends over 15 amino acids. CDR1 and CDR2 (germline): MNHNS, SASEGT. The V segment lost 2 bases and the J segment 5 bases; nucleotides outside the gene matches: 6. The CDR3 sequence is CASSETGGRGTEAFF. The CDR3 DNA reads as TGTGCCAGCAGTGAAACAGGGGGCAGGGGGACTGAAGCTTTCTTT.

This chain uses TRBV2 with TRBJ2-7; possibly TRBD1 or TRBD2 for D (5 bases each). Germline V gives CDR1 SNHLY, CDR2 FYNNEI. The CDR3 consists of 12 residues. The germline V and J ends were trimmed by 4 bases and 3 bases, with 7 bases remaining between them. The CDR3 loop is CASSGGIYEQYF. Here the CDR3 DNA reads TGTGCCAGCAGTGGGGGGATCTACGAGCAGTACTTC.

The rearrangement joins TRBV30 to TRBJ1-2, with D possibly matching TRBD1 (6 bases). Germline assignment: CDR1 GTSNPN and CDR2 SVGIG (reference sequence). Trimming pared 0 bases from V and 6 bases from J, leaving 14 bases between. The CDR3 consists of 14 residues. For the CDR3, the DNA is TGTGCCTGGAGTGTACAAACAGGGTGGGATGGCTACACCTTC. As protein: CAWSVQTGWDGYTF. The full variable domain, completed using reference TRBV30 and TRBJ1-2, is SQTIHQWPATLVQPVGSPLSLECTVEGTSNPNLYWYRQAAGRGLQLLFYSVGIGQISSEVPQNLSASRPQDRQFILSSKKLLLSDSGFYLCAWSVQTGWDGYTFGSGTRLTVV.

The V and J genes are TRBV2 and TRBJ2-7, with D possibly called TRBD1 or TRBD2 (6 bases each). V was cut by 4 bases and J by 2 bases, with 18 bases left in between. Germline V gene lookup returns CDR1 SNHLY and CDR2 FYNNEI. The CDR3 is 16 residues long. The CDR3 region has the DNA TGTGCCAGCAGTGGGAATAGCGGAGGGGGTACCTACGAGCAGTACTTC. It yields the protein CASSGNSGGGTYEQYF.

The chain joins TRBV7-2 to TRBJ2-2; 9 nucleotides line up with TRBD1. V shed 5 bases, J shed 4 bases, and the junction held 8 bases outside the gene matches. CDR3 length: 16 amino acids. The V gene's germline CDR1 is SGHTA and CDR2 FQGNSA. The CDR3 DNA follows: TGTGCCAGCAGCCTCGGACAGGGGCGCGGCACCGGGGAGCTGTTTTTT. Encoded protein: CASSLGQGRGTGELFF. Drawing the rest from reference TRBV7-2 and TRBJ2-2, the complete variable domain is GAGVSQSPSNKVTEKGKDVELRCDPISGHTALYWYRQSLGQGLEFLIYFQGNSAPDKSGLPSDRFSAERTGGSVSTLTIQRTQQEDSAVYLCASSLGQGRGTGELFFGEGSRLTVL.

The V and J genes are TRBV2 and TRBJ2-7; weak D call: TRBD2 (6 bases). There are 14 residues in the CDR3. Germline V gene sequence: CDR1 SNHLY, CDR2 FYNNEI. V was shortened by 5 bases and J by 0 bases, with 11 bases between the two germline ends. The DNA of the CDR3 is TGTGCCAGCAGTAATACCGGGAGCTCCTACGAGCAGTACTTC. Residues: CASSNTGSSYEQYF.

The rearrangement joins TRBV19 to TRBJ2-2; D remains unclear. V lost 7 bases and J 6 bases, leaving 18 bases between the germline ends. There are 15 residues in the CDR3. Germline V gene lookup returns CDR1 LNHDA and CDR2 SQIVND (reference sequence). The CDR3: CASIEYTGSSGELFF. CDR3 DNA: TGTGCCAGTATTGAGTACACGGGCTCCTCCGGGGAGCTGTTTTTT.

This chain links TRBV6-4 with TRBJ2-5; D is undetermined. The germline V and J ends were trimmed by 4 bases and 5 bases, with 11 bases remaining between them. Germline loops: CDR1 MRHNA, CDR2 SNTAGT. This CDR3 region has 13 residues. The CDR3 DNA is TGTGCCAGCAGTGCAAGGGCCAGGGAGACCCAGTACTTC. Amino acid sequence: CASSARARETQYF.

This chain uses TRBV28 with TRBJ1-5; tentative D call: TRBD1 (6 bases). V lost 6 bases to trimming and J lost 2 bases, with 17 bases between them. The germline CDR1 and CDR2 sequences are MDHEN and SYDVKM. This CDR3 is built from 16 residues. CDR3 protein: CASSLIQGRGNQPQHF. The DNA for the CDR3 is TGTGCCAGCAGCCTCATTCAGGGGAGAGGCAATCAGCCCCAGCATTTT.

The CDR3 nucleotides are TGTGCCAGCAGTTCACAGGTCAAGGGTGGCTACACCTTC. Residues: CASSSQVKGGYTF. This chain uses TRBV11-2 with TRBJ1-2; the D gene is possibly TRBD1 (5 bases). The CDR3 consists of 13 residues. The germline gives CDR1 SGHAT, CDR2 FQNNGV. V was shortened by 6 bases and J by 7 bases, with 15 bases between the two germline ends.

This chain's CDR3 is CASSLARKSANEQFF. The CDR3 bases are TGTGCCAGCAGCTTAGCCAGGAAGTCGGCTAATGAGCAGTTCTTC. This chain joins TRBV7-8 and TRBJ2-1; D is uncertain. The CDR3 runs 15 residues. Trimming shortened V by 0 bases and J by 7 bases, and 13 bases separated the two germline ends. Germline values: CDR1 SGHVS, CDR2 FQNEAQ. Full variable domain (outside the CDR3, taken from reference TRBV7-8 and TRBJ2-1): GAGVSQSPRYKVAKRGQDVALRCDPISGHVSLFWYQQALGQGPEFLTYFQNEAQLDKSGLPSDRFFAERPEGSVSTLKIQRTQQEDSAVYLCASSLARKSANEQFFGPGTRLTVL.

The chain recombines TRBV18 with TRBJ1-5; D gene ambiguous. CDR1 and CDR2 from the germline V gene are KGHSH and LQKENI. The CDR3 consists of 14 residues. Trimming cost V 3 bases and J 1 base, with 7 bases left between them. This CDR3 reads CASSPGRSNQPQHF. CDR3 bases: TGTGCCAGCTCACCCGGGCGGAGCAATCAGCCCCAGCATTTT.